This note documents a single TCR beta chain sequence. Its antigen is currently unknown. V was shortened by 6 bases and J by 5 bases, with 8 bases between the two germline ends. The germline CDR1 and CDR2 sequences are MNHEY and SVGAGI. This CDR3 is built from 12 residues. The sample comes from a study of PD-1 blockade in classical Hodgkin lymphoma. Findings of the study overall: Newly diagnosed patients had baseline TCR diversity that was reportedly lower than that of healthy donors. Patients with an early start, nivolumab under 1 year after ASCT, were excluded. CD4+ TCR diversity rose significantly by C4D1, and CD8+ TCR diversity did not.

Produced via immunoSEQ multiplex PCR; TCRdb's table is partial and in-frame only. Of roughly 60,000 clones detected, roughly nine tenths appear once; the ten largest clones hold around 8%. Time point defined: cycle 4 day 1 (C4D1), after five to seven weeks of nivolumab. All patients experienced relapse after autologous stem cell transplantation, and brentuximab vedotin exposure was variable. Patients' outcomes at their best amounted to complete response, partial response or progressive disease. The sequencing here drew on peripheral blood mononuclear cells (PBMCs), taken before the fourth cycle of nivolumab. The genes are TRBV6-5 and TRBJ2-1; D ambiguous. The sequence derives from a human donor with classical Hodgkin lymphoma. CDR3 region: CASSPDDNEQFF. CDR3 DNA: TGTGCCAGCAGCCCGGACGACAATGAGCAGTTCTTC.